What follows are 23 T cell receptor beta chains derived from one specimen sequenced in a study of blood T cell repertoires in COVID-19. Generated by immunoSEQ multiplex PCR, the TCRdb table keeps only in-frame clones and is missing some. In the table there are around 94,000 clones, about 85% of which are singletons. Sequencing was carried out using peripheral blood. These receptors originate from a man aged 50 to 59 with active COVID-19.

J is TRBJ2-7 and V is TRBV3-1 (or the pseudogene TRBV3-2); 8 positions match TRBD1. Germline V gives CDR1 LGHDT, CDR2 YNNKEL (reference sequence). V dropped 0 bases and J dropped 7; count of bases not matched to a gene: 20. The CDR3 is made up of 19 amino acids. The CDR3 DNA sequence: TGTGCCAGCAGCCAAGAGGGCCCCCGACAGGGGCGACCTACAGGGGAGCAGTACTTC. As protein: CASSQEGPRQGRPTGEQYF.

This chain joins TRBV6-6 and TRBJ2-7, with 8 nucleotides matching TRBD2. The CDR3 totals 14 residues. The V gene's germline CDR1 is MNHNY and CDR2 SVGAGI (reference sequence). J was trimmed by 2 bases and V by 2 bases; bases with no gene match: 2. The CDR3 DNA reads TGTGCCAGCAGTTACAACGGGGGGGCCTACGAGCAGTACTTC. As protein: CASSYNGGAYEQYF.

The V gene is TRBV10-3, the J gene TRBJ1-2; 8 positions match TRBD1. This CDR3 has 13 amino acids. Trimming cost V 10 bases and J 8 bases; bases outside gene matches: 12. Per germline, CDR1 ENHRY and CDR2 SYGVKD. The CDR3 sequence: CATRGAGGRGYTF. In DNA form, the CDR3 reads TGTGCCACCCGGGGGGCAGGGGGCCGGGGCTACACCTTC.

The J gene is TRBJ1-4, the V gene TRBV7-9, with D unclear. The CDR3 has 14 amino acids. V lost 1 base to trimming and J lost 4 bases, with 7 bases between them. Per the germline V gene, CDR1 is SEHNR and CDR2 is FQNEAQ (reference sequence). CDR3 sequence reads: CASSLGQVNEKLFF. As DNA, the CDR3 is TGTGCCAGCAGCTTAGGGCAGGTTAATGAAAAACTGTTTTTT.

V usage is TRBV18 and J usage is TRBJ1-6; 7 positions agree with TRBD1. With V trimmed by 3 bases and J by 10 bases, 3 bases remained unmatched. This CDR3 is built from 13 residues. Per the germline V gene, CDR1 is KGHSH and CDR2 is LQKENI. For the CDR3, the DNA is TGTGCCAGCTCACCCACAGGGGACTCACCCCTCCACTTT. Protein sequence: CASSPTGDSPLHF.

This clone counts as medium-sized. V and J are TRBV19 and TRBJ1-5, with D perhaps matching TRBD1 (6 bases). V lost 1 base and J lost 2, with 12 bases in between. Germline values: CDR1 LNHDA, CDR2 SQIVND (reference sequence). CDR3 length equals 16 residues. The CDR3: CASSIAGARGNQPQHF. The CDR3 nucleotides read TGTGCCAGTAGTATAGCAGGGGCGCGGGGCAATCAGCCCCAGCATTTT.

The chain employs TRBV9 and TRBJ2-1; the match to TRBD1 covers 9 bases. CDR1 and CDR2 (germline): SGDLS, YYNGEE. The CDR3 spans 14 residues. The junction had 8 bases not matched to a gene; V was cut back by 6 bases and J by 7 bases. CDR3 residues: CASTVGQGRNEQFF. The CDR3 nucleotides read TGTGCCAGCACCGTGGGACAGGGACGAAATGAGCAGTTCTTC.

The rearrangement uses TRBV7-9 and TRBJ1-2; D remains unclear. The CDR3 extends over 12 amino acids. CDR1 and CDR2 from the germline V gene are SEHNR and FQNEAQ (reference sequence). Trimming shortened V by 11 bases and J by 2 bases, and 12 bases separated the two germline ends. The CDR3 region is CASAEANYGYTF. The CDR3, as DNA: TGTGCCTCCGCTGAGGCCAACTATGGCTACACCTTC.

The V and J genes are TRBV5-6 and TRBJ2-7; TRBD1 aligns across 9 bases. This CDR3 is 15 amino acids long. Trimming removed 6 bases from V and 3 bases from J; junction bases left unmatched: 10. Germline loops: CDR1 SGHDT, CDR2 YYEEEE. CDR3 loop: CASTSADRGLYEQYF. The CDR3 DNA reads TGTGCCAGCACTTCAGCGGACAGGGGACTCTACGAGCAGTACTTC.

This chain links TRBV30 with TRBJ1-2; D is unclear. Germline CDR1 reads GTSNPN; CDR2 reads SVGIG (reference sequence). V lost 0 bases and J lost 3, with 5 bases in between. CDR3 length: 12 residues. The CDR3 bases are TGTGCCTGGAGTGTTTCATACTATGGCTACACCTTC. Encoded protein: CAWSVSYYGYTF.

The chain employs TRBV6-5 and TRBJ1-2; D may be TRBD1 (5 bases). V was pared by 9 bases and J by 1 base, with 15 bases between. Germline assignment: CDR1 MNHEY and CDR2 SVGAGI. The CDR3 is made up of 14 amino acids. The CDR3 spells CASIQGVLNYGYTF. CDR3 bases: TGTGCCAGTATCCAAGGGGTTCTTAACTATGGCTACACCTTC.

The rearrangement links TRBV5-4 to TRBJ2-1; 9 nucleotides agree with TRBD2. Germline CDR1 and CDR2: SGHNT and YYREEE (reference sequence). The CDR3 totals 17 residues. V was pared by 0 bases and J by 4 bases, with 8 bases of the junction left unmatched. The CDR3 reads CASSLGAGGGRYNEQFF. The CDR3 nucleotides are TGTGCCAGCAGCTTGGGGGCGGGAGGGGGCCGTTACAATGAGCAGTTCTTC.

This rearrangement joins TRBV6-2 or TRBV6-3 to TRBJ2-2; TRBD2 agrees at 13 bases. This CDR3 is built from 18 residues. V trimming: 6 bases; J trimming: 2 bases; junction bases outside the gene matches: 9. Germline lookup yields CDR1 MNHEY and CDR2 SVGEGT. The CDR3 region has the DNA TGTGCCAGCAGCCAAACTAGCGGGGGGGCCCGAAACACCGGGGAGCTGTTTTTT. Translating it yields CASSQTSGGARNTGELFF.

This sequence joins TRBV6-5 and TRBJ2-3, with 9 bases fitting TRBD1. V shed 6 bases and J 0 bases; nucleotides not matched to a gene: 4. CDR1 and CDR2 (germline): MNHEY, SVGAGI. The CDR3 covers 15 residues. CDR3 protein: CASRVTGGSTDTQYF. In nucleotides, the CDR3 is TGTGCCAGCAGAGTGACAGGGGGAAGCACAGATACGCAGTATTTT.

V gene TRBV5-1 combines with J gene TRBJ1-6; 9 bases fit TRBD1. Germline V gene lookup returns CDR1 SGHRS and CDR2 YFSETQ. The CDR3 has 16 amino acids. V lost 5 bases, J lost 10 bases, and 13 bases stayed unmatched. In DNA form, the CDR3 reads TGCGCCAGCAGTTCCCCGGACAGGGGTTTTTGGTCACCCCTCCACTTT. This codes for CASSSPDRGFWSPLHF.

The genes are TRBV18 and TRBJ1-1, with D possibly being TRBD1 (6 bases). This CDR3 is built from 14 residues. With 2 bases removed from V and 1 base from J, the gap between germline ends came to 8 bases. The germline CDR1 and CDR2 sequences are KGHSH and LQKENI. CDR3 in amino acids: CASSPKGENTEAFF. The DNA of the CDR3 is TGTGCCAGCTCACCAAAGGGGGAGAACACTGAAGCTTTCTTT.

This chain connects TRBV2 to TRBJ2-1, with TRBD2 matching over 10 bases. The CDR3 sequence is 17 residues long. Germline loops: CDR1 SNHLY, CDR2 FYNNEI. The J segment lost 4 bases and the V segment lost 7 bases, leaving 13 bases of the junction unmatched. The CDR3 protein is CASIGLAGAHSYNEQFF. For the CDR3, the DNA is TGTGCCAGCATCGGGCTAGCGGGGGCCCACTCTTACAATGAGCAGTTCTTC.

This chain uses TRBV7-9 with TRBJ2-7, with 9 bases fitting TRBD1. The V segment lost 7 bases and the J segment 2 bases; nucleotides outside the gene matches: 6. Germline assignment: CDR1 SEHNR and CDR2 FQNEAQ (reference sequence). This CDR3 is 14 amino acids long. CDR3 residues: CASTSTGGPYEQYF. The CDR3 nucleotides read TGTGCCAGCACTTCGACAGGGGGTCCCTACGAGCAGTACTTC.

The chain combines TRBV6-5 with TRBJ1-4; TRBD1 might be the D (6 bases). The CDR3 totals 13 residues. Germline CDR1 MNHEY, CDR2 SVGAGI. Trimming cost V 5 bases and J 11 bases, with 15 bases left between them. CDR3 sequence (DNA): TGTGCCAGCAGTCCTCCACAGGGTAACAAACTGTTTTTT. Residues: CASSPPQGNKLFF.

This rearrangement joins TRBV7-9 to TRBJ2-5, with no clear D. The CDR3 has 13 amino acids. Per the germline V gene, CDR1 is SEHNR and CDR2 is FQNEAQ (reference sequence). V was shortened by 5 bases and J by 7 bases, with 14 bases between the two germline ends. The CDR3 here is CASSPKAFGTQYF. The DNA for the CDR3 is TGTGCCAGCAGCCCGAAAGCCTTCGGGACCCAGTACTTC. Full variable domain (outside the CDR3, taken from reference TRBV7-9 and TRBJ2-5): DTGVSQNPRHKITKRGQNVTFRCDPISEHNRLYWYRQTLGQGPEFLTYFQNEAQLEKSRLLSDRFSAERPKGSFSTLEIQRTEQGDSAMYLCASSPKAFGTQYFGPGTRLLVL.

This clone appeared once. The rearrangement uses TRBV19 and TRBJ2-5; tentatively, D is TRBD1 (5 bases). Per germline, CDR1 LNHDA and CDR2 SQIVND (reference sequence). V was shortened by 4 bases and J by 4 bases, with 7 bases between the two germline ends. This CDR3 contains 12 residues. This chain's CDR3 is CASSTGLETQYF. CDR3 sequence (DNA): TGTGCCAGTAGTACAGGGTTAGAGACCCAGTACTTC.

The chain has TRBV5-1 and TRBJ1-3, with unresolved D. Trimming left V 1 base short and J 0 bases short, with 8 bases between. The CDR3 contains 15 residues. Germline CDR1 SGHRS, CDR2 YFSETQ. This CDR3 reads CASSLNGGSGNTIYF. The CDR3 bases are TGCGCCAGCAGCTTGAACGGCGGCTCTGGAAACACCATATATTTT.

J is TRBJ1-1 and V is TRBV7-9, with D maybe TRBD1 (6 bases). The CDR3 is 14 amino acids. Trimming stripped 5 bases from V and 3 bases from J, with 13 bases between. CDR1 and CDR2 (germline): SEHNR, FQNEAQ (reference sequence). CDR3 sequence: CASSQQGRHTEAFF. CDR3 DNA sequence: TGTGCCAGCAGCCAACAGGGTCGTCACACTGAAGCTTTCTTT.